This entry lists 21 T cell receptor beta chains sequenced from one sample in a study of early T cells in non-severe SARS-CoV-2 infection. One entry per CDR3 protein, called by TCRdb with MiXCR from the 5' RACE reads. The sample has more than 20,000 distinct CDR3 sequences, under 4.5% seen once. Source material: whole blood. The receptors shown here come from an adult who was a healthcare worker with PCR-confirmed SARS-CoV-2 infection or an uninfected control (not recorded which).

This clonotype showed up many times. DNA for the CDR3: TGTGCCACCAGCCTAGGGACAGGCGACTACAGGGAGCTGTTTTTT. Encoded protein: CATSLGTGDYRELFF. V and J are TRBV15 and TRBJ2-2; 8 nucleotides match TRBD1. The CDR3 loop spans 15 amino acids. Trimming removed 5 bases from V and 9 bases from J; junction bases left unmatched: 11. Germline CDR1 and CDR2: LNHNV and YYDKDF (reference sequence).

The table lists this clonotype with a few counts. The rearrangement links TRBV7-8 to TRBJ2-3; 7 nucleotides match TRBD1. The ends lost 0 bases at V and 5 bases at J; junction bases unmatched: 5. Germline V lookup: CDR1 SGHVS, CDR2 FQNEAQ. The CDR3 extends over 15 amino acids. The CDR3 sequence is CASSLAGGGIDTQYF. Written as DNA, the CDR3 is TGTGCCAGCAGCTTAGCAGGGGGCGGTATAGATACGCAGTATTTT. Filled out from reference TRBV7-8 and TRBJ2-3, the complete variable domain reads GAGVSQSPRYKVAKRGQDVALRCDPISGHVSLFWYQQALGQGPEFLTYFQNEAQLDKSGLPSDRFFAERPEGSVSTLKIQRTQQEDSAVYLCASSLAGGGIDTQYFGPGTRLTVL.

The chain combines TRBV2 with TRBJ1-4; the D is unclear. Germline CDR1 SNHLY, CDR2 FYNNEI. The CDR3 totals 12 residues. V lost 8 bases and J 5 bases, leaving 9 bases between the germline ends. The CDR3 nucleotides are TGTGCCAGCGCGGCGAGGAATGAAAAACTGTTTTTT. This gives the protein CASAARNEKLFF. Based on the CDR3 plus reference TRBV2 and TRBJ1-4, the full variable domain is EPEVTQTPSHQVTQMGQEVILRCVPISNHLYFYWYRQILGQKVEFLVSFYNNEISEKSEIFDDQFSVERPDGSNFTLKIRSTKLEDSAMYFCASAARNEKLFFGSGTQLSVL.

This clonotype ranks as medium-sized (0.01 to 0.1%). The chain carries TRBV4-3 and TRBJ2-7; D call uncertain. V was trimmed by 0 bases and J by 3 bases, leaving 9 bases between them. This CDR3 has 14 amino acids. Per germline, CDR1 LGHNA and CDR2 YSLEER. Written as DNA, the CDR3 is TGCGCCAGCAGCCAAGACCGAGCCCACTACGAGCAGTACTTC. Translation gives CASSQDRAHYEQYF.

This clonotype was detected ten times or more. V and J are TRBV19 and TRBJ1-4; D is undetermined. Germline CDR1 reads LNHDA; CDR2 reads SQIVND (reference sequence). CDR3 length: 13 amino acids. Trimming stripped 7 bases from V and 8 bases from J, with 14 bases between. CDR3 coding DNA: TGTGCCAGTATTTCGAGGGCCGGGGAAAAACTGTTTTTT. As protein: CASISRAGEKLFF.

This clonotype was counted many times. The CDR3 coding sequence is TGCGCCAGCAGCGGAGGGGTTGAGCAGTTCTTC. It yields the protein CASSGGVEQFF. The chain carries TRBV5-1 and TRBJ2-1; the D gene is possibly TRBD2 (6 bases). Trimming took off 4 bases at V and 9 bases at J, with 8 bases between the two ends. The CDR3 covers 11 residues. Germline CDR1 reads SGHRS; CDR2 reads YFSETQ. The full variable domain, in which reference TRBV5-1 and TRBJ2-1 provide the parts outside the CDR3, is KAGVTQTPRYLIKTRGQQVTLSCSPISGHRSVSWYQQTPGQGLQFLFEYFSETQRNKGNFPGRFSGRQFSNSRSEMNVSTLELGDSALYLCASSGGVEQFFGPGTRLTVL.

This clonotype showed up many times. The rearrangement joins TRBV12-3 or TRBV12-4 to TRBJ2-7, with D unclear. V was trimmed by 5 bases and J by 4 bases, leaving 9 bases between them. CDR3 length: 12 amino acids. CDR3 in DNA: TGTGCCAGCAGTCCCCAGCAATACGAGCAGTACTTC. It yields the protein CASSPQQYEQYF.

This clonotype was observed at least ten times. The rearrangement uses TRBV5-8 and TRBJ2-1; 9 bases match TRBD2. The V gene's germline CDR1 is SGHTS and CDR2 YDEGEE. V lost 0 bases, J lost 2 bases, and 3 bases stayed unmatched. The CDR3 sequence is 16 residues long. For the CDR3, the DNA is TGTGCCAGCAGCTTGGTAGCGGGGGTTACCTACAATGAGCAGTTCTTC. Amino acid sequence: CASSLVAGVTYNEQFF.

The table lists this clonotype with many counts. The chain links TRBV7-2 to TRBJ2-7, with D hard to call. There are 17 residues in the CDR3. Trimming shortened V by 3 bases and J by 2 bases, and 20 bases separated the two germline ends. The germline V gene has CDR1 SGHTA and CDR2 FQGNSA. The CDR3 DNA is TGTGCCAGCAGCTTCTCCTTCCGACCCCGGAGCCCCTACGAGCAGTACTTC. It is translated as CASSFSFRPRSPYEQYF.

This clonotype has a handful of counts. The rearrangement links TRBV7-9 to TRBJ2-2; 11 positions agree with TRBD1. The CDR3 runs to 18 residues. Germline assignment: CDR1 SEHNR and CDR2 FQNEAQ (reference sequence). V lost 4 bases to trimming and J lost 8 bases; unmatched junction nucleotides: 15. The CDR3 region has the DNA TGTGCCAGCAGCTCCCGGACAGGGGGCTATAAACGGACTGGGGAGCTGTTTTTT. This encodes CASSSRTGGYKRTGELFF.

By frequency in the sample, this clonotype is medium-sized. Written as DNA, the CDR3 is TGTGCCAGCAGCGGCACCGGGACACCCCAAGAGACCCAGTACTTC. Amino acid sequence: CASSGTGTPQETQYF. The chain links TRBV5-4 to TRBJ2-5; perhaps TRBD1 as D (6 bases). This CDR3 contains 15 residues. Germline CDR1 is SGHNT and CDR2 is YYREEE (reference sequence). V lost 4 bases and J 1 base, leaving 14 bases between the germline ends.

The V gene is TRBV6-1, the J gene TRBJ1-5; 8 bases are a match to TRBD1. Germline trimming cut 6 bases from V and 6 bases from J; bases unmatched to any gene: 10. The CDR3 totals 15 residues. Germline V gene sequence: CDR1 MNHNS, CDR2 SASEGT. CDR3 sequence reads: CASRGGDRGRQPQHF. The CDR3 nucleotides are TGTGCCAGCAGAGGGGGAGACAGGGGACGTCAGCCCCAGCATTTT.

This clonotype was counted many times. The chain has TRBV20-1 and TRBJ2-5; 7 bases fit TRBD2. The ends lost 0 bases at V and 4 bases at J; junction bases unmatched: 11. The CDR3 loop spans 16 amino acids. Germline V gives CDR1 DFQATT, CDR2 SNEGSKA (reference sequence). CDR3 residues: CSARDPAGRLRETQYF. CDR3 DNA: TGCAGTGCTAGAGATCCAGCGGGACGGCTAAGAGAGACCCAGTACTTC.

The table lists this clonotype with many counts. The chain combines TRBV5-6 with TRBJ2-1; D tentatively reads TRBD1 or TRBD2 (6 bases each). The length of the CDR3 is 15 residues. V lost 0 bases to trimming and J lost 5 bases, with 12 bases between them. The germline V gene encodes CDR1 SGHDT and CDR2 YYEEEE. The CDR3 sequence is CASSLELAGDNEQFF. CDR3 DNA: TGTGCCAGCAGCTTGGAACTAGCAGGGGACAATGAGCAGTTCTTC.

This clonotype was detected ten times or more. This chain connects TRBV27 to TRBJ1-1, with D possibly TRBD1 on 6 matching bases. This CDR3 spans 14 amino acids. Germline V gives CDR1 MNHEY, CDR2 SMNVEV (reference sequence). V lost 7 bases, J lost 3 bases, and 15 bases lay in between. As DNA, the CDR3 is TGTGCCAGCATCCGGACAGTTTCGGACACTGAAGCTTTCTTT. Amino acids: CASIRTVSDTEAFF.

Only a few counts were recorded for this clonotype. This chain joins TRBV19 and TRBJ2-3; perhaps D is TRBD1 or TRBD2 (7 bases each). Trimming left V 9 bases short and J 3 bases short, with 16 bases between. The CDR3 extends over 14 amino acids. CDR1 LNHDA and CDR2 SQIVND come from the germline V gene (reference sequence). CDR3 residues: CASTSGTVTDTQYF. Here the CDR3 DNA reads TGTGCCAGCACGAGCGGGACAGTTACAGATACGCAGTATTTT.

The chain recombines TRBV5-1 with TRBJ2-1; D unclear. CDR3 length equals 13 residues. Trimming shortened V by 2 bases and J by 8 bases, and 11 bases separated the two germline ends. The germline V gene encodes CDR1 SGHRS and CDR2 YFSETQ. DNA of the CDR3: TGCGCCAGCAGCTTAGGTGCCTCTGATGAGCAGTTCTTC. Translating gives CASSLGASDEQFF.

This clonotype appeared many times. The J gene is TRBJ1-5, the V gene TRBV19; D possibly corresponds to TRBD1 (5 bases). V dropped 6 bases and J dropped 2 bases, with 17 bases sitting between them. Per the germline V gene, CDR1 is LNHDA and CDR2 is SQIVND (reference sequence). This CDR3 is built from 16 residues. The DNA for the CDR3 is TGTGCCAGTAGCCCGGTCGGGGGGGGAGGCAATCAGCCCCAGCATTTT. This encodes CASSPVGGGGNQPQHF.

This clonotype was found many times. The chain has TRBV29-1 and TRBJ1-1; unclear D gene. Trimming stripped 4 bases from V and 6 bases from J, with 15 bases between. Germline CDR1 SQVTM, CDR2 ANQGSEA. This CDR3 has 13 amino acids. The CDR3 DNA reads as TGCAGCGTTGCTACCACAAGCTTCGCTGAAGCTTTCTTT. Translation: CSVATTSFAEAFF.

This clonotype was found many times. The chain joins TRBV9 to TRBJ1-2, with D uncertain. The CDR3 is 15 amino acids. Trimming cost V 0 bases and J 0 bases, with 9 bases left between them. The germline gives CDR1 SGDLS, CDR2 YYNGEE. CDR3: CASSVGAAANYGYTF. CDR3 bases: TGTGCCAGCAGCGTAGGGGCCGCCGCTAACTATGGCTACACCTTC.

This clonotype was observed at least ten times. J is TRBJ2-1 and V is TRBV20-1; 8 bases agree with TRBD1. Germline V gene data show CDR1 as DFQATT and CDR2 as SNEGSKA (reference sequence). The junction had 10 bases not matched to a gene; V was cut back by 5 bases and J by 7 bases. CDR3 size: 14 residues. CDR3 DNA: TGCAGTGCTGGGGGACAGGCCTTGAGGAATGAGCAGTTCTTC. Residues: CSAGGQALRNEQFF.